What follows are 18 T cell receptor beta chains derived from one specimen sequenced in a study of blood T cells in healthy people across ages. A sample-barcoded 5' primer and a J-beta primer mix were used in a second PCR of roughly 7 to 11 cycles. TCRdb processed the 5' RACE reads anew with MiXCR; each CDR3 protein has one entry. This table has 760,000 or so distinct CDR3 sequences, 25% appearing once. These data were also filed under a second study, of T cells of mothers and their children.

Sequenced sample: blood. The receptors derive from a boy aged 5 to 17 in good health.

This chain joins TRBV16 and TRBJ1-1; TRBD1 matches at 7 bases. CDR3 length: 14 amino acids. Germline V lookup: CDR1 KGHSY, CDR2 FQNENV. The junction had 8 bases not matched to a gene; V was cut back by 2 bases and J by 8 bases. This chain's CDR3 is CASSQVTGTLEAFF. The CDR3 region has the DNA TGTGCCAGCAGCCAAGTGACAGGGACTCTAGAAGCTTTCTTT.

CDR3 sequence: CASRGLAGADNEQFF. As DNA, the CDR3 is TGTGCCAGCAGGGGACTAGCGGGCGCAGACAATGAGCAGTTCTTC. This chain connects TRBV28 to TRBJ2-1, with TRBD2 matching 12 bases. Losses at the gene ends were 6 bases for V and 5 bases for J; bases not matched to a gene: 5. This CDR3 has 15 amino acids. CDR1 is MDHEN, CDR2 SYDVKM, per germline.

V usage is TRBV4-1 and J usage is TRBJ1-2; D possibly corresponds to TRBD1 (5 bases). The V and J ends lost 3 bases and 1 base respectively, with 15 bases between them. The CDR3 spans 16 residues. Per the germline V gene, CDR1 is MGHRA and CDR2 is YSYEKL. CDR3 sequence reads: CASSHGTGTGNYGYTF. The CDR3 DNA reads TGCGCCAGCAGCCATGGAACCGGGACCGGTAACTATGGCTACACCTTC.

The chain employs TRBV29-1 and TRBJ2-7, with D unresolved. The germline CDR1 and CDR2 sequences are SQVTM and ANQGSEA. This CDR3 contains 12 residues. Trimming removed 6 bases at V and 6 bases at J, with 15 bases between. CDR3 sequence (DNA): TGCAGCGTAGGGCCGCAACCAGGCGAGCAGTACTTC. Translated: CSVGPQPGEQYF.

The rearrangement joins TRBV28 to TRBJ2-4, with 8 bases matching TRBD1. Trimming removed 1 base from V and 2 bases from J; junction bases left unmatched: 16. Germline V lookup: CDR1 MDHEN, CDR2 SYDVKM. This CDR3 has 20 amino acids. This chain's CDR3 is CASSLFNGHGQGLPKNIQYF. The CDR3, as DNA: TGTGCCAGCAGTTTATTCAATGGCCATGGACAGGGCCTACCCAAAAACATTCAGTACTTC.

This clonotype appeared a few times. The chain has TRBV7-9 and TRBJ1-3; D is unresolved. The length of the CDR3 is 15 residues. Germline V gene sequence: CDR1 SEHNR, CDR2 FQNEAQ (reference sequence). The V end was cut by 0 bases, the J end by 2 bases, with 8 bases between. The DNA for the CDR3 is TGTGCCAGCAGCTTAGCGCTAAGTACTGGAAACACCATATATTTT. This encodes CASSLALSTGNTIYF.

This chain connects TRBV13 to TRBJ2-3; 12 nucleotides agree with TRBD2. This CDR3 region has 18 residues. CDR1 and CDR2 from the germline V gene are PRHDT and FYEKMQ (reference sequence). The V and J ends lost 1 base and 2 bases, in that order; junction bases with no gene match: 7. The CDR3 loop reads CASSLASGGARITDTQYF. The CDR3 nucleotides read TGTGCCAGCAGCTTAGCTAGCGGGGGGGCTAGGATCACAGATACGCAGTATTTT.

V usage is TRBV18 and J usage is TRBJ2-1, with a weak D call TRBD1 (6 bases). The CDR3 runs to 16 residues. V dropped 0 bases and J dropped 4 bases, with 13 bases sitting between them. Germline loops: CDR1 KGHSH, CDR2 LQKENI. The CDR3 DNA sequence: TGTGCCAGCTCACCACCGGGGGCTAGCCTGTACAATGAGCAGTTCTTC. Protein product: CASSPPGASLYNEQFF.

In its sample, this clonotype was seen a few times. This sequence joins TRBV14 and TRBJ2-1, with TRBD1 as a possible D gene (5 bases). This CDR3 has 13 amino acids. CDR1 and CDR2 (germline): SGHDN, FVKESK. V lost 4 bases, J lost 9 bases, and 13 bases lay in between. The CDR3, as DNA: TGTGCCAGCAGCCTTTGGGGCTCGCGTGAGCAGTTCTTC. Translation gives CASSLWGSREQFF.

The chain is built from TRBV24-1 and TRBJ1-5; possible D gene TRBD1, 6 bases. Germline lookup yields CDR1 KGHDR and CDR2 SFDVKD. CDR3 length: 11 amino acids. V dropped 8 bases and J dropped 10 bases, with 11 bases sitting between them. The CDR3 here is CATNRTVPQHF. The CDR3 DNA follows: TGTGCCACCAACCGGACAGTTCCCCAGCATTTT.

This clonotype was detected only a few times. This CDR3 is CAISESRGSTDTQYF. CDR3 nucleotides: TGTGCCATCAGTGAGTCTCGGGGGAGCACAGATACGCAGTATTTT. V and J are TRBV10-3 and TRBJ2-3, with D possibly matching TRBD2 (6 bases). Germline assignment: CDR1 ENHRY and CDR2 SYGVKD. The CDR3 consists of 15 residues. V lost 0 bases and J 0 bases, leaving 7 bases between the germline ends.

This clonotype was counted a few times. V is TRBV28 and J is TRBJ2-1; D ambiguous. Trimming removed 3 bases at V and 2 bases at J, with 5 bases between. The germline gives CDR1 MDHEN, CDR2 SYDVKM. This CDR3 has 13 amino acids. CDR3 amino acids: CASSFIPYNEQFF. The CDR3 DNA is TGTGCCAGCAGTTTTATCCCCTACAATGAGCAGTTCTTC.

V gene TRBV20-1 combines with J gene TRBJ1-2, with 7 bases fitting TRBD1. V dropped 6 bases and J dropped 4; count of bases not matched to a gene: 8. The CDR3 consists of 13 residues. CDR1 and CDR2 from the germline V gene are DFQATT and SNEGSKA (reference sequence). CDR3 loop: CSAQGTVSYGYTF. Written as DNA, the CDR3 is TGCAGTGCCCAAGGGACAGTCTCCTATGGCTACACCTTC.

The chain employs TRBV2 and TRBJ2-1; 10 positions agree with TRBD1. The ends lost 6 bases at V and 0 bases at J; junction bases unmatched: 2. The germline V gene has CDR1 SNHLY and CDR2 FYNNEI. This CDR3 comprises 15 residues. For the CDR3, the DNA is TGTGCCAGCAGCGGGGACAGGGGCTCCTACAATGAGCAGTTCTTC. The encoded protein is CASSGDRGSYNEQFF.

This clonotype was detected a few times. This rearrangement joins TRBV4-1 to TRBJ2-5; 13 bases align to TRBD2. The CDR3 sequence is 18 residues long. Trimming cost V 4 bases and J 3 bases; bases outside gene matches: 11. Germline CDR1 and CDR2: MGHRA and YSYEKL. In nucleotides, the CDR3 is TGCGCCAGCAGCCGCGGACTAGCGGGAGCTTCCCTCAAAGAGACCCAGTACTTC. This translates into CASSRGLAGASLKETQYF.

Remarks on this clonotype: The conserved phenylalanine or tryptophan is not found at the CDR3 terminus, so this likely reflects a read error. This rearrangement joins TRBV6-2 or TRBV6-3 to TRBJ2-7; 8 nucleotides line up with TRBD2. The V gene end was trimmed by 7 bases and the J gene end by 4 bases; junction bases not matched to a gene: 9. Germline V gene data show CDR1 as MNHEY and CDR2 as SVGEGT. This CDR3 has 14 amino acids. The CDR3 bases are TGTGCCAGCACCCCGACGGGAGGGGTATACGAGCAGTACTCC. This gives the protein CASTPTGGVYEQYS.

The chain employs TRBV12-3 or TRBV12-4 and TRBJ2-7; TRBD1 matches at 8 bases. J was trimmed by 3 bases and V by 5 bases; bases with no gene match: 9. This CDR3 region has 15 residues. The CDR3 coding sequence is TGTGCCAGCAGTCCAGGAGACAGGGGTCGCTACGAGCAGTACTTC. As protein: CASSPGDRGRYEQYF.

This clonotype was seen a few times. The rearrangement joins TRBV19 to TRBJ2-7; 9 bases match TRBD1. The CDR3 covers 13 residues. CDR1 LNHDA and CDR2 SQIVND come from the germline V gene (reference sequence). Losses at the gene ends were 6 bases for V and 3 bases for J; bases not matched to a gene: 3. The DNA for the CDR3 is TGTGCCAGTAGGCACAGGGGGCGCTACGAGCAGTACTTC. The encoded protein is CASRHRGRYEQYF.